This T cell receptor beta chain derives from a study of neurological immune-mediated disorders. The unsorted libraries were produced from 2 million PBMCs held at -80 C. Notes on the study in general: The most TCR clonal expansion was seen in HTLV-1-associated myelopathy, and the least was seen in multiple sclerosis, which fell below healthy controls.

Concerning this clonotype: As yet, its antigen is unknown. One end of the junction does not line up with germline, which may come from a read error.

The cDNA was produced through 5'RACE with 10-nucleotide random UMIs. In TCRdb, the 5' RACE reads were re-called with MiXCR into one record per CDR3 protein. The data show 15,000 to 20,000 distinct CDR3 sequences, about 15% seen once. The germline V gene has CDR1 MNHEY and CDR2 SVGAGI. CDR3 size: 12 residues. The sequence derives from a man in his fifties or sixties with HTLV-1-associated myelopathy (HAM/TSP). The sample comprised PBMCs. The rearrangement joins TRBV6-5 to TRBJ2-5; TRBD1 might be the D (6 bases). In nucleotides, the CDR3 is TGTGCCAGCAGTACAGGGTGGGGCCCCCCGGACTTC. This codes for CASSTGWGPPDF.